Presented here are 19 T cell receptor beta chains from one specimen sequenced in a study of shared clonotypes between healthy human individuals. The repertoire was sequenced with immunoSEQ multiplex PCR; TCRdb's copy has only in-frame clones and lacks some. Of a few million clones listed, 85% to 95% are singletons. Sequencing used naive CD4+ T cells from PBMCs. The subset denotes: CD45RA+ positively selected. The origin of the receptors is a man aged 18-30 years in good health. Some clones in this sample may be carry-over from other donors' samples.

This chain uses TRBV5-1 with TRBJ2-1; 7 positions agree with TRBD1. Germline lookup yields CDR1 SGHRS and CDR2 YFSETQ. Germline trimming cut 6 bases from V and 12 bases from J; bases unmatched to any gene: 15. The CDR3 is 14 residues long. The CDR3 region is CASKGESGQHRQFF. Written as DNA, the CDR3 is TGCGCCAGCAAAGGGGAGTCGGGACAGCACAGGCAGTTCTTC. Filled out from reference TRBV5-1 and TRBJ2-1, the complete variable domain reads KAGVTQTPRYLIKTRGQQVTLSCSPISGHRSVSWYQQTPGQGLQFLFEYFSETQRNKGNFPGRFSGRQFSNSRSEMNVSTLELGDSALYLCASKGESGQHRQFFGPGTRLTVL.

This chain uses TRBV18 with TRBJ2-7, with 14 nucleotides matching TRBD2. The CDR3 extends over 16 amino acids. The V gene end was trimmed by 0 bases and the J gene end by 6 bases; junction bases not matched to a gene: 4. CDR1 is KGHSH and CDR2 is LQKENI in the germline V gene. DNA for the CDR3: TGTGCCAGCTCACCACCGGGACTAGCGGGAGTGGGCGAGCAGTACTTC. Translated: CASSPPGLAGVGEQYF.

The CDR3 region is CASSPGGRNAEAFF. DNA for the CDR3: TGCGCCAGCAGCCCCGGGGGCCGAAACGCTGAAGCTTTCTTT. The rearrangement joins TRBV5-1 to TRBJ1-1; D perhaps matches TRBD1 (6 bases). CDR3 length equals 14 residues. Germline lookup yields CDR1 SGHRS and CDR2 YFSETQ. V was trimmed by 4 bases and J by 6 bases, leaving 16 bases between them.

This clone appeared once. The rearrangement joins TRBV4-2 to TRBJ2-5, with 12 bases lining up with TRBD2. CDR1 and CDR2 (germline): LGHNA, YNFKEQ. V lost 4 bases, J lost 6 bases, and 6 bases stayed unmatched. The CDR3 has 15 residues. The CDR3 here is CASSPRTSGIQTQYF. The CDR3 DNA sequence: TGTGCCAGCAGCCCGAGGACTAGCGGGATACAGACCCAGTACTTC.

Worth noting for this clone: This specimen includes other DNA sequences encoding the same CDR3. The CDR3, as DNA: TGTGCCAGCAGTGCGGGCAATCAGCCCCAGCATTTT. It codes for CASSAGNQPQHF. The chain joins TRBV2 to TRBJ1-5; the D is unclear. The CDR3 length is 12 residues. V lost 4 bases and J lost 2, with 3 bases in between. The germline V gene encodes CDR1 SNHLY and CDR2 FYNNEI.

This chain connects TRBV10-3 to TRBJ1-4, with 7 bases fitting TRBD1. Looked up from germline, CDR1 is ENHRY and CDR2 is SYGVKD. The CDR3 contains 15 residues. J lost 10 bases, V lost 0 bases, and 8 bases had no gene match. The DNA of the CDR3 is TGTGCCATCAGTGAGTCGACAGGGTCGGGACGAAAACTGTTTTTT. Translation gives CAISESTGSGRKLFF.

With regard to this clone: In the same sample, other DNA sequences code for this CDR3. The chain joins TRBV19 to TRBJ2-3; maybe TRBD2 (5 bases). The CDR3 sequence is 13 residues long. V was shortened by 5 bases and J by 1 base, with 7 bases between the two germline ends. From germline, CDR1 is LNHDA and CDR2 SQIVND (reference sequence). The CDR3 is CASSPGGTDTQYF. In DNA, the CDR3 is TGTGCCAGTAGTCCCGGGGGCACAGATACGCAGTATTTT. The full variable domain, in which reference TRBV19 and TRBJ2-3 provide the parts outside the CDR3, is DGGITQSPKYLFRKEGQNVTLSCEQNLNHDAMYWYRQDPGQGLRLIYYSQIVNDFQKGDIAEGYSVSREKKESFPLTVTSAQKNPTAFYLCASSPGGTDTQYFGPGTRLTVL.

The chain joins TRBV10-1 to TRBJ2-7, with no clear D. This CDR3 comprises 11 residues. Trimming removed 7 bases from V and 1 base from J, with 5 bases in between. Germline loops: CDR1 WNHNN, CDR2 SYGVQD (reference sequence). The CDR3: CASKVSYEQYF. CDR3 coding DNA: TGCGCCAGCAAGGTTTCCTACGAGCAGTACTTC.

The V gene is TRBV5-1, the J gene TRBJ2-5; D is ambiguous. Trimming shortened V by 1 base and J by 5 bases, and 12 bases separated the two germline ends. This CDR3 spans 14 amino acids. Germline CDR1 reads SGHRS; CDR2 reads YFSETQ. CDR3 coding DNA: TGCGCCAGCAGCTTGATGTCGGATCAGGAGACCCAGTACTTC. Its translation is CASSLMSDQETQYF. The entire variable domain, with the rest obtained from reference TRBV5-1 and TRBJ2-5, is as follows: KAGVTQTPRYLIKTRGQQVTLSCSPISGHRSVSWYQQTPGQGLQFLFEYFSETQRNKGNFPGRFSGRQFSNSRSEMNVSTLELGDSALYLCASSLMSDQETQYFGPGTRLLVL.

The rearrangement uses TRBV9 and TRBJ2-1; 10 bases match TRBD2. V was clipped by 0 bases and J by 3 bases; unmatched bases: 3. This CDR3 comprises 16 residues. The V gene's germline CDR1 is SGDLS and CDR2 YYNGEE. The CDR3 here is CASSVARTSGYNEQFF. As DNA, the CDR3 is TGTGCCAGCAGCGTAGCGCGGACTAGCGGCTACAATGAGCAGTTCTTC.

The chain links TRBV28 to TRBJ2-7, with D possibly being TRBD2 (6 bases). The CDR3 consists of 15 residues. Between the trimmed V and J ends, which lost 5 bases and 2 bases, there was a span of 16 bases. Germline CDR1 and CDR2: MDHEN and SYDVKM. CDR3 region: CASSPPGLDAYEQYF. The CDR3 DNA follows: TGTGCCAGCAGTCCCCCGGGACTCGACGCCTACGAGCAGTACTTC.

The CDR3 region is CSGGWSGNTIYF. The DNA for the CDR3 is TGCAGCGGCGGGTGGTCCGGAAACACCATATATTTT. This chain links TRBV29-1 with TRBJ1-3, with D unresolved. This CDR3 spans 12 amino acids. V was shortened by 7 bases and J by 4 bases, with 11 bases between the two germline ends. Germline V gives CDR1 SQVTM, CDR2 ANQGSEA.

On this clone itself: A much larger clone lies a single base off, so this may be a read error. Other DNA sequences in this sample translate to the same CDR3. The chain is built from TRBV5-1 and TRBJ2-5; D remains ambiguous. Germline loops: CDR1 SGHRS, CDR2 YFSETQ. Trimming shortened V by 5 bases and J by 2 bases, and 4 bases separated the two germline ends. CDR3 size: 11 residues. The DNA of the CDR3 is TGCGCCAGCAGTTTTCAAGAGACCCAGTACTTC. It codes for CASSFQETQYF. The entire variable domain, with the rest obtained from reference TRBV5-1 and TRBJ2-5, is as follows: KAGVTQTPRYLIKTRGQQVTLSCSPISGHRSVSWYQQTPGQGLQFLFEYFSETQRNKGNFPGRFSGRQFSNSRSEMNVSTLELGDSALYLCASSFQETQYFGPGTRLLVL.

The V and J genes are TRBV7-2 and TRBJ2-1; TRBD2 matches 7 bases. The germline V gene encodes CDR1 SGHTA and CDR2 FQGNSA. The CDR3 has 17 residues. V shed 1 base and J 4 bases; nucleotides not matched to a gene: 10. The CDR3 DNA is TGTGCCAGCAGCTTAGATATGTACGGGGGACTATACAATGAGCAGTTCTTC. Translating gives CASSLDMYGGLYNEQFF.

This clone was counted once. Other DNA sequences from this sample encode an identical CDR3 as well. The chain employs TRBV5-4 and TRBJ2-7; 7 bases line up with TRBD1. J was trimmed by 0 bases and V by 4 bases; bases with no gene match: 4. The CDR3 sequence is 14 residues long. Germline CDR1 is SGHNT and CDR2 is YYREEE (reference sequence). CDR3 DNA: TGTGCCAGCAGCCTGGGACAGAACTCCTACGAGCAGTACTTC. Translating gives CASSLGQNSYEQYF.

The chain carries TRBV5-1 and TRBJ1-1; 8 bases fit TRBD1. There are 16 residues in the CDR3. CDR1 SGHRS and CDR2 YFSETQ come from the germline V gene. The J segment lost 1 base and the V segment lost 3 bases, leaving 8 bases of the junction unmatched. The CDR3 loop reads CASSWNRDRPNTEAFF. The DNA for the CDR3 is TGCGCCAGCAGCTGGAACCGGGACAGGCCGAACACTGAAGCTTTCTTT.

The rearrangement uses TRBV28 and TRBJ2-4, with 9 positions matching TRBD2. CDR3 length: 17 residues. With 6 bases clipped from V and 8 bases from J, the junction kept 17 bases outside the gene matches. Germline V gives CDR1 MDHEN, CDR2 SYDVKM. The CDR3 sequence is CASSRARGGGFVDIQYF. CDR3 sequence (DNA): TGTGCCAGCAGCCGAGCCCGCGGGGGGGGCTTTGTGGACATTCAGTACTTC.

This clone appeared a single time. V gene TRBV11-3 combines with J gene TRBJ2-1; 7 bases are a match to TRBD1. Looked up from germline, CDR1 is SGHNT and CDR2 is YENEEA. This CDR3 region has 18 residues. J was trimmed by 3 bases and V by 4 bases; bases with no gene match: 15. The CDR3 loop reads CASSSPGDSATLYNEQFF. The CDR3 coding sequence is TGTGCCAGCAGCTCTCCAGGGGACAGCGCCACCCTCTACAATGAGCAGTTCTTC.

This chain connects TRBV19 to TRBJ2-2; 8 bases agree with TRBD1. CDR3 size: 15 residues. Germline V gives CDR1 LNHDA, CDR2 SQIVND (reference sequence). V was clipped by 3 bases and J by 6 bases; unmatched bases: 6. This CDR3 is CASSIWTGSAGELFF. The CDR3 nucleotides are TGTGCCAGTAGTATCTGGACAGGGTCGGCCGGGGAGCTGTTTTTT.